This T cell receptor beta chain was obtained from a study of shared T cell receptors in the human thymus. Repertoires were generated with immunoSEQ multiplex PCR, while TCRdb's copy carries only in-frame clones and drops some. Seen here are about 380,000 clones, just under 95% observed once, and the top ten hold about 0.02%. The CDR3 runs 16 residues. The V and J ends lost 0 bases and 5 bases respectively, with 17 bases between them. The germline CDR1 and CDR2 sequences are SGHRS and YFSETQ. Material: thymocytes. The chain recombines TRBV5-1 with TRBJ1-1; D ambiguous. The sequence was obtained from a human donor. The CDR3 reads CASSLVVGGFGTEAFF. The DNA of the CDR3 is TGCGCCAGCAGCTTGGTTGTGGGTGGTTTTGGGACTGAAGCTTTCTTT.